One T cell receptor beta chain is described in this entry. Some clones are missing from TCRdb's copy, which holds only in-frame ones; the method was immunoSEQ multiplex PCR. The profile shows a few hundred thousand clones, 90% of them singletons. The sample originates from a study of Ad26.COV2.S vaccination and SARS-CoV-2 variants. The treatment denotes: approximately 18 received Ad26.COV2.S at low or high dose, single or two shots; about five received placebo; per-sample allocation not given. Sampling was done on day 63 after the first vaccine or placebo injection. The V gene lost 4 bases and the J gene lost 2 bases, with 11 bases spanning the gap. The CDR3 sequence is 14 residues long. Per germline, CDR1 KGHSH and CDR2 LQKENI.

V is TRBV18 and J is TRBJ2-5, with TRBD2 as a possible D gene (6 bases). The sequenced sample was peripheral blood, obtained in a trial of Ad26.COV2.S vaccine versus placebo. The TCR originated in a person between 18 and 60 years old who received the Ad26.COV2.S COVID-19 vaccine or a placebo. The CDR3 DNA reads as TGTGCCAGCTCACAACGGGGGATACAAGAGACCCAGTACTTC. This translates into CASSQRGIQETQYF.